This T cell receptor (beta chain) was identified in a study of T cell responses to AZD1222 COVID-19 vaccine. TCRdb's copy holds only in-frame clones and misses some; the assay was immunoSEQ multiplex PCR. The sample has around 190,000 clones; about 90% are singletons. Study-wide results and caveats: Donor demographics were predominantly white British with a female majority; clonal diversity may be underestimated.

As regards this clone: What it recognizes is unknown.

CDR3 length equals 13 residues. CDR1 and CDR2 (germline): SGHDT, YYEEEE. Between the trimmed V and J ends, which lost 0 bases and 6 bases, there was a span of 7 bases. V is TRBV5-6 and J is TRBJ2-1, with unresolved D. The source is an adult in good health. The specimen comprised peripheral blood, sampled on day 0 of AZD1222 vaccination. In nucleotides, the CDR3 is TGTGCCAGCAGCTTGGGCAGAGGCAATGAGCAGTTCTTC. Its protein is CASSLGRGNEQFF. The full variable domain, with the rest looked up from reference TRBV5-6 and TRBJ2-1, is DAGVTQSPTHLIKTRGQQVTLRCSPKSGHDTVSWYQQALGQGPQFIFQYYEEEERQRGNFPDRFSGHQFPNYSSELNVNALLLGDSALYLCASSLGRGNEQFFGPGTRLTVL.